The rows below give T cell receptor beta chains drawn from one sample of a study of T cell responses to AZD1222 COVID-19 vaccine. Repertoires were generated with immunoSEQ multiplex PCR, while TCRdb's copy carries only in-frame clones and drops some. The sample lists 100,000 or so clones, more than 75% seen once, with around 5% in the top ten. The source material was peripheral blood, sampled on day 0 of AZD1222 vaccination. The receptors here all came from an adult in good health. Each CDR3 is given with its conserved first and last residue. The D gene is left open where the match is weak. Rows may omit the clone size; those that give it use once, few, many or a size class.

D: NA; J: TRBJ2-1; size: NA; V: TRBV5-8; DNA: TGTGCCAGCAGCTTGGCTAACAGGGCCAACAATGAGCAGTTCTTC; CDR3: CASSLANRANNEQFF
D: NA; J: TRBJ1-6; size: once; V: TRBV19; DNA: TGTGCCAGTAGTGCAAAGCAGGCTCTCACCCTCCACTTT; CDR3: CASSAKQALTLHF
D: NA; J: TRBJ2-7; size: NA; V: TRBV19; DNA: TGTGCCAGTAGTATCGGGTCAGGGGCCTACGAGCAGTACTTC; CDR3: CASSIGSGAYEQYF
D: NA; J: TRBJ2-2; size: NA; V: TRBV11-2; DNA: TGTGCCAGCAGCTTAGGGGGGTCCGGGGAGCTGTTTTTT; CDR3: CASSLGGSGELFF
D: NA; J: TRBJ2-2; size: NA; V: TRBV19; DNA: TGTGCCAGTAGTACCCGATTACCACGTTCAGGGGCCCGTTTCACCGGGGAGCTGTTTTTT; CDR3: CASSTRLPRSGARFTGELFF
D: NA; J: TRBJ2-1; size: NA; V: TRBV6-5; DNA: TGTGCCAGCATAGTGTACAATGAGCAGTTCTTC; CDR3: CASIVYNEQFF
D: TRBD1; J: TRBJ2-3; size: NA; V: TRBV30; DNA: TGTGCCTGGAAACAGGGGCTTAGCACAGATACGCAGTATTTT; CDR3: CAWKQGLSTDTQYF
D: NA; J: TRBJ2-3; size: NA; V: TRBV12-3/TRBV12-4; DNA: TGTGCCAGCAGTTTAGCGGGGATAGATACGCAGTATTTT; CDR3: CASSLAGIDTQYF
D: NA; J: TRBJ2-1; size: NA; V: TRBV4-3; DNA: TGCGCCAGCAGCCAAGAGACAGTCCCCTACAATGAGCAGTTCTTC; CDR3: CASSQETVPYNEQFF
D: NA; J: TRBJ1-4; size: NA; V: TRBV12-5; DNA: TGTGCTAGTGGCCTTGTAGATGAAAAACTGTTTTTT; CDR3: CASGLVDEKLFF
D: NA; J: TRBJ1-2; size: NA; V: TRBV6-5; DNA: TGTGCCAGCAGTTACGTGGGGGCGCGACAGTATGGCTACACCTTC; CDR3: CASSYVGARQYGYTF
D: NA; J: TRBJ2-1; size: NA; V: TRBV6-5; DNA: TGTGCCAGCAGTCTAGCCGGGGCGCTGACTAATGAGCAGTTCTTC; CDR3: CASSLAGALTNEQFF
D: TRBD1; J: TRBJ1-1; size: NA; V: TRBV7-2; DNA: TGTGCCAGCAGCTGGACAGGGCTCACTGAAGCTTTCTTT; CDR3: CASSWTGLTEAFF
D: NA; J: TRBJ2-5; size: NA; V: TRBV19; DNA: TGTGCCAGTCACCGGGGTCAGGATCCCAAGACCCAGTACTTC; CDR3: CASHRGQDPKTQYF
D: NA; J: TRBJ2-6; size: NA; V: TRBV7-9; DNA: TGTGCCAGCAGCCAAAAGGTAGGGGCCGAGGTCTCTGGGGCCAACGTCCTGACTTTC; CDR3: CASSQKVGAEVSGANVLTF
D: NA; J: TRBJ2-7; size: NA; V: TRBV11-2; DNA: TGTGCCAGCAGCTTAGCCGGGTCCGAGCAGTACTTC; CDR3: CASSLAGSEQYF
D: NA; J: TRBJ1-1; size: NA; V: TRBV12-3/TRBV12-4; DNA: TGTGCCAGCAGTTTCGTACAGATCACTGAAGCTTTCTTT; CDR3: CASSFVQITEAFF
D: NA; J: TRBJ1-1; size: medium-sized; V: TRBV6-5; DNA: TGTGCCACCCAGGGATCAGACTACACTGAAGCTTTCTTT; CDR3: CATQGSDYTEAFF
D: NA; J: TRBJ1-4; size: NA; V: TRBV5-1; DNA: TGCGCCAGCAGCCCCGGGATGAGGGAAAAACTGTTTTTT; CDR3: CASSPGMREKLFF
D: NA; J: TRBJ1-4; size: NA; V: TRBV7-2; DNA: TGTGCCAGCAGCTTAGGAGGAGCTAATGAAAAACTGTTTTTT; CDR3: CASSLGGANEKLFF
D: NA; J: TRBJ1-1; size: once; V: TRBV12-3/TRBV12-4; DNA: TGTGCCGGGCTCCTAGGGGGTCCTGAAGCTTTCTTT; CDR3: CAGLLGGPEAFF
D: NA; J: TRBJ1-1; size: NA; V: TRBV4-3; DNA: TGCGCCAGCAGCCAAGAACGGTACAGGGCAGAAGCTTTCTTT; CDR3: CASSQERYRAEAFF
D: NA; J: TRBJ1-1; size: NA; V: TRBV4-3; DNA: TGCGCCAGCAGCCAGTATAAGGGACGGGTGGGGACTGAAGCTTTCTTT; CDR3: CASSQYKGRVGTEAFF